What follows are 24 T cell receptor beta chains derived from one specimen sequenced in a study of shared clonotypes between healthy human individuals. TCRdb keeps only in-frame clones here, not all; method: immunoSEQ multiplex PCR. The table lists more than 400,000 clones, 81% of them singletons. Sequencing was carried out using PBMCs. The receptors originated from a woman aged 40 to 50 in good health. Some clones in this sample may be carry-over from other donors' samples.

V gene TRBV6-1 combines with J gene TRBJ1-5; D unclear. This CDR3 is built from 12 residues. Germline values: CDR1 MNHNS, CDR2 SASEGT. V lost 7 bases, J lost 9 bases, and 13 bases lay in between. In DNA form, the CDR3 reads TGTGCCAGCAATGGTGAGGTTCCGCCCCAGCATTTT. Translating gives CASNGEVPPQHF.

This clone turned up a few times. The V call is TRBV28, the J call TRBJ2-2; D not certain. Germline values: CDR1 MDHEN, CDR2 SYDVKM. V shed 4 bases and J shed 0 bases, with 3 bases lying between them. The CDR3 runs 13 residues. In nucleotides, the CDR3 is TGTGCCAGCAGTTACCCGAACACCGGGGAGCTGTTTTTT. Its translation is CASSYPNTGELFF.

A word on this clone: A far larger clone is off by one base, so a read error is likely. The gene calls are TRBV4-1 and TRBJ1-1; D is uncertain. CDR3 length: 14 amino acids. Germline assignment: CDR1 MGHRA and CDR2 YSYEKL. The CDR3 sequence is CASSQVKGGTEALF. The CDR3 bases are TGCGCCAGCAGCCAAGTTAAGGGCGGCACTGAAGCTTTATTT.

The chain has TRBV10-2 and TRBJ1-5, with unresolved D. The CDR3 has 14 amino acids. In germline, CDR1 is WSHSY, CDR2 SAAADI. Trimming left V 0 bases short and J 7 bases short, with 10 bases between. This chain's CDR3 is CASSESSELQPQHF. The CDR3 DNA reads TGCGCCAGCAGTGAGTCCTCAGAGTTGCAGCCCCAGCATTTT.

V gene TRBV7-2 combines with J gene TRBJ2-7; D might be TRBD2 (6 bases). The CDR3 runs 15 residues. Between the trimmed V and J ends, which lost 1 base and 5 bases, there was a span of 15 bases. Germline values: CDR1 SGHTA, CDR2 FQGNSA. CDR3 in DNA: TGTGCCAGCAGCTTAGAGGTTCGGGAGTTTGACGAGCAGTACTTC. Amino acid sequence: CASSLEVREFDEQYF.

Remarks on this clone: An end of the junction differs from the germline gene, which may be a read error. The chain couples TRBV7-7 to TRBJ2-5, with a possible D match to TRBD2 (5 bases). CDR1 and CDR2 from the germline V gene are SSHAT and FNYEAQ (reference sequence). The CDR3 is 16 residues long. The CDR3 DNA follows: TGTGCTAGCAGGATCGCCGCCGCAGCGTGCGGGGAGACCCAGTACTTC. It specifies CASRIAAAACGETQYF.

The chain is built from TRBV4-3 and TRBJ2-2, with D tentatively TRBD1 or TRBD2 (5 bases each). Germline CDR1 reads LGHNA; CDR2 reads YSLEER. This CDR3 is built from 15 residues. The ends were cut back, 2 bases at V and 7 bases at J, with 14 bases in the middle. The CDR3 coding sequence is TGCGCCAGCAGCCAACAGCCCGGGACGAACGGGGAGCTGTTTTTT. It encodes CASSQQPGTNGELFF.

The CDR3 sequence: CASRRTEAFF. The CDR3 coding sequence is TGTGCCAGCAGAAGGACTGAAGCTTTCTTT. V usage is TRBV6-5 and J usage is TRBJ1-1; unclear D gene. Trimming left V 6 bases short and J 5 bases short, with 4 bases between. Germline CDR1 and CDR2: MNHEY and SVGAGI. The CDR3 sequence is 10 residues long.

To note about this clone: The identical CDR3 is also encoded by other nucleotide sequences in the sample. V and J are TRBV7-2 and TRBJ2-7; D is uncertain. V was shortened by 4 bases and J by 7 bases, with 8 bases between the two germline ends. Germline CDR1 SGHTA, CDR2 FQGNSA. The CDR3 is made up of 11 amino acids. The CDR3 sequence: CASSSRLEQYF. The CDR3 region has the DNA TGTGCCAGCAGCTCCCGACTGGAGCAGTACTTC.

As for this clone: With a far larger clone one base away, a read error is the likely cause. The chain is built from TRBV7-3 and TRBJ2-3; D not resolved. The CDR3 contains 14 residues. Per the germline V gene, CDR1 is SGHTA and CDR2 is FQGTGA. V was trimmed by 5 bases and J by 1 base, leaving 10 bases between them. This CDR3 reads CASSHLQRTDTQYF. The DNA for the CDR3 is TGTGCCAGCAGCCACCTACAGCGCACAGATACGCAGTATTTT.

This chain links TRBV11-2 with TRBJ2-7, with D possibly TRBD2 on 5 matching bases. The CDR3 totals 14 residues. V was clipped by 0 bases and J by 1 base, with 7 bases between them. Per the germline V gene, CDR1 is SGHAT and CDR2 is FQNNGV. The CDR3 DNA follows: TGTGCCAGCAGCTTAGATTGGGAGTCCTACGAGCAGTACTTC. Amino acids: CASSLDWESYEQYF.

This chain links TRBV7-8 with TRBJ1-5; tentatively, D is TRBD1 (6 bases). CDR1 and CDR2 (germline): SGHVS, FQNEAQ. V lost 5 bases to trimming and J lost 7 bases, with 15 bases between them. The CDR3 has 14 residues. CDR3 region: CASSIKTGFQPQHF. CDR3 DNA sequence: TGTGCCAGCAGCATAAAGACAGGTTTCCAGCCCCAGCATTTT.

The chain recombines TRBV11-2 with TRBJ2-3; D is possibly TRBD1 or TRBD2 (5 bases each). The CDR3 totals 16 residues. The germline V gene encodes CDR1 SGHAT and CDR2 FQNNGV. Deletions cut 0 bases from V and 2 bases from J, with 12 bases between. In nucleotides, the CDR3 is TGTGCCAGCAGCTTAGAGGGACGGCAGTACACAGATACGCAGTATTTT. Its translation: CASSLEGRQYTDTQYF.

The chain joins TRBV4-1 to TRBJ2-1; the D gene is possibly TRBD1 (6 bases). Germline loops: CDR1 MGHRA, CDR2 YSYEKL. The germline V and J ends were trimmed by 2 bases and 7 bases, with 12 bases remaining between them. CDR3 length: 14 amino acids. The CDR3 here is CASSQPQGKNEQFF. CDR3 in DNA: TGCGCCAGCAGCCAACCTCAGGGGAAGAATGAGCAGTTCTTC.

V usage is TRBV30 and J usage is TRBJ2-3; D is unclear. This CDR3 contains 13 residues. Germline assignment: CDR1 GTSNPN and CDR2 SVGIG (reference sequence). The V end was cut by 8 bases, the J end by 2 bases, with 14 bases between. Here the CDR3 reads CAPALGFTDTQYF. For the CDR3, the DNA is TGTGCCCCGGCGTTGGGCTTCACAGATACGCAGTATTTT.

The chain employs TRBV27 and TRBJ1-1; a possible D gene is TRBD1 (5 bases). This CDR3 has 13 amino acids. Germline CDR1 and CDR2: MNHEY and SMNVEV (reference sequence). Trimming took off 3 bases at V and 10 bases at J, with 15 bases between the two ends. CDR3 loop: CASSLNGAVGAFF. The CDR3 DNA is TGTGCCAGCAGTTTGAACGGGGCGGTGGGAGCTTTCTTT.

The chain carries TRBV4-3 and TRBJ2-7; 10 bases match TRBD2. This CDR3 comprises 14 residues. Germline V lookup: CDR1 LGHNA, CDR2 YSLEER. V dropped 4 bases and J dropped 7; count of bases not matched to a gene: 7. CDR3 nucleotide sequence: TGCGCCAGCAGCCCAGGGACTAGCGCGAGGGAGCAGTACTTC. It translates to CASSPGTSAREQYF.

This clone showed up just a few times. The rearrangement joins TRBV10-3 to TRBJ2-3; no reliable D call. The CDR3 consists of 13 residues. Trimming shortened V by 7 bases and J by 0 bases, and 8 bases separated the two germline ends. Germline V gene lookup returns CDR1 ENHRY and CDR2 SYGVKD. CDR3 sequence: CAITRESTDTQYF. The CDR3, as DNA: TGTGCCATCACTAGGGAAAGCACAGATACGCAGTATTTT.

CDR3: CASSLRSTGTGLITPGTQYF. For the CDR3, the DNA is TGTGCCAGCAGCTTACGATCTACCGGGACAGGGCTAATAACCCCTGGTACGCAGTATTTT. This rearrangement joins TRBV7-8 to TRBJ2-3, with 9 bases aligning to TRBD1. CDR3 length: 20 residues. Germline assignment: CDR1 SGHVS and CDR2 FQNEAQ. Losses at the gene ends were 2 bases for V and 8 bases for J; bases not matched to a gene: 23.

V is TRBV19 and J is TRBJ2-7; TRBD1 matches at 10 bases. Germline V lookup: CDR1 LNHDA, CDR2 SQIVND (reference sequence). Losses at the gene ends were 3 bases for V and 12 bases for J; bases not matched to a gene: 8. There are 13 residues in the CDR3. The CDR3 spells CASSIAPGTGVYF. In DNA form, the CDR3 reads TGTGCCAGTAGTATTGCCCCCGGGACAGGGGTGTACTTC.

Here the CDR3 reads CASSEYTNQPQHF. The DNA of the CDR3 is TGTGCCAGCAGTGAATACACTAATCAGCCCCAGCATTTT. This chain links TRBV6-1 with TRBJ1-5; D gene unclear. The CDR3 runs to 13 residues. In germline, CDR1 is MNHNS, CDR2 SASEGT. With 2 bases removed from V and 4 bases from J, the gap between germline ends came to 6 bases.

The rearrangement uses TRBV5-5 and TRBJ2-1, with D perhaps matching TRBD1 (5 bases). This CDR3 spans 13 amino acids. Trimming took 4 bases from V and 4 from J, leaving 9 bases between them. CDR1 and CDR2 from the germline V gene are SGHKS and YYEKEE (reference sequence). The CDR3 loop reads CASSLTEYNEQFF. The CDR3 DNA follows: TGTGCCAGCAGCCTGACAGAATACAATGAGCAGTTCTTC.

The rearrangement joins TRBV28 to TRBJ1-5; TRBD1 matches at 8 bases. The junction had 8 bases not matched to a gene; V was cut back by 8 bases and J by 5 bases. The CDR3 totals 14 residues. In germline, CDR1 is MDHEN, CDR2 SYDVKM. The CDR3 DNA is TGTGCCAGCGTTATGACAGGGGTGTATCAGCCCCAGCATTTT. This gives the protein CASVMTGVYQPQHF.

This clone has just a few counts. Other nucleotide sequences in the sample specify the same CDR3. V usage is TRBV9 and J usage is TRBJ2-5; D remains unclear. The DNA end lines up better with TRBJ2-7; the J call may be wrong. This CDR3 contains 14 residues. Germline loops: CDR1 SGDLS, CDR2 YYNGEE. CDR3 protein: CASSGHPGDYEQYF. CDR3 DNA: TGTGCCAGCAGCGGCCACCCCGGAGACTACGAGCAGTACTTC.